This T cell receptor beta chain was captured by sequencing in a study of long-term antiretroviral therapy in people with HIV. Study-wide results and limits: Relative to control repertoires, HIV repertoires exhibited narrower CDR3 length ranges. Patients on ART gained diversity, which nonetheless stayed below transplant donor controls.

Trimming removed 3 bases from V and 0 bases from J, with 11 bases in between. Germline values: CDR1 SEHNR, CDR2 FQNEAQ (reference sequence). The length of the CDR3 is 15 residues. About this clone itself: As yet, its antigen is unknown.

The assay used was immunoSEQ (version v3.0), run at survey level. Data came from immunoSEQ multiplex PCR; TCRdb stores just in-frame clones and leaves some out. The sample yields some 18,000 clones, 79% seen once. This clonotype was sampled from a man younger than 35 with HIV. The specimen was unsorted PBMCs, collected at the start of antiretroviral therapy, before treatment. The chain is built from TRBV7-9 and TRBJ1-1; TRBD1 is a possible D gene (6 bases). CDR3 sequence: CASSLLGGMNTEAFF. CDR3 DNA sequence: TGTGCCAGCAGCTTGTTAGGGGGAATGAACACTGAAGCTTTCTTT. Based on the CDR3 plus reference TRBV7-9 and TRBJ1-1, the full variable domain is DTGVSQNPRHKITKRGQNVTFRCDPISEHNRLYWYRQTLGQGPEFLTYFQNEAQLEKSRLLSDRFSAERPKGSFSTLEIQRTEQGDSAMYLCASSLLGGMNTEAFFGQGTRLTVV.